The 32 T cell receptor beta chains presented below share a single source sample, sequenced in a study of tumor-infiltrating lymphocytes in primary liver carcinoma. Total RNA (roughly 540 ng) served as template for TCR beta cDNA synthesis primed by a constant-region primer. Each TCR beta library was derived from three nested multiplex PCR rounds that employed slightly modified ARM-PCR. TRBV1-TRBV30 forward and Cbeta reverse primers drove the first two roughly 10-cycle rounds. MiXCR was run by TCRdb on the multiplex PCR reads, yielding one entry per CDR3 protein. The sample holds 70,000 to 75,000 distinct CDR3 sequences, about 72% seen once. Co-extraction of RNA and DNA was performed on 20-30 mg of unsorted bulk tissue. The sequenced sample consisted of liver tumor tissue from sampling region 4. The subset is: tumor region T4, right-lateral pole. Receptor source: a man aged 40-49 years with primary liver carcinoma and hepatitis B virus infection.

This clonotype has a count of ten or more. CDR3 DNA sequence: TGTGCCTGGAGTGTACTTCGCTACCAAGAGACCCAGTACTTC. Amino acids: CAWSVLRYQETQYF. The gene calls are TRBV30 and TRBJ2-5, with D unclear. This CDR3 has 14 amino acids. Germline CDR1 reads GTSNPN; CDR2 reads SVGIG (reference sequence). V was trimmed by 0 bases and J by 0 bases, leaving 8 bases between them.

This clonotype was seen at least ten times. The CDR3 is CASSGTGGNQPQHF. The CDR3 region has the DNA TGTGCCAGCAGCGGGACAGGGGGAAATCAGCCCCAGCATTTT. The chain recombines TRBV6-1 with TRBJ1-5, with 11 nucleotides matching TRBD1. Per the germline V gene, CDR1 is MNHNS and CDR2 is SASEGT. The CDR3 totals 14 residues. The ends lost 6 bases at V and 4 bases at J; junction bases unmatched: 2.

With regard to this clonotype: Just one base apart from a much larger clone, this may be a read error. The rearrangement uses TRBV5-1 and TRBJ1-5; tentatively, D is TRBD1 (5 bases). The CDR3 spans 15 residues. Germline values: CDR1 SGHRS, CDR2 YFSETQ. Trimming took 0 bases from V and 5 from J, leaving 12 bases between them. CDR3 in DNA: TGCGCCAGCAGCTTGGGAAAAGGGACGGATCAGCCCCAGCATTTT. Translating gives CASSLGKGTDQPQHF.

With regard to this clonotype: This is likely a read error, given that the CDR3 carries no conserved phenylalanine or tryptophan at its end. This chain joins TRBV29-1 and TRBJ2-7, with 8 bases identical to TRBD2. Germline-derived CDR1 and CDR2 are SQVTM and ANQGSEA. This CDR3 is built from 14 residues. Unmatched junction bases numbered 16, after V lost 7 bases and J lost 8 bases. The CDR3 loop is CSAQLTRGATKQYH. In DNA form, the CDR3 reads TGCAGCGCCCAACTGACGCGGGGGGCCACCAAGCAGTACCAC.

Concerning this clonotype: This clone may be a read error of a much larger clone one base away. In this CDR3 the conserved last residue, phenylalanine or tryptophan, is missing, so a read error is likely. The rearrangement uses TRBV7-9 and TRBJ1-1; 8 bases are shared with TRBD1. V gave up 3 bases and J gave up 9 bases; unmatched junction bases: 18. Per germline, CDR1 SEHNR and CDR2 FQNEAQ (reference sequence). The CDR3 spans 17 residues. The CDR3 is CASSFPSTMGTGAQAFY. The DNA of the CDR3 is TGTGCCAGCAGCTTCCCATCCACGATGGGGACAGGAGCCCAAGCTTTCTAT.

Comments on this clonotype: The junction departs from germline at one end; a sequencing error may be responsible. The chain carries TRBV10-3 and TRBJ2-2; 10 bases align to TRBD2. CDR3 length: 16 amino acids. The V gene's germline CDR1 is ENHRY and CDR2 SYGVKD. The CDR3 region has the DNA TGTGCCATCAATGAGTCACCTAGCGGGAGCACCTGGGAGCTGTTTTTT. Amino acids: CAINESPSGSTWELFF.

Concerning this clonotype itself: At one end, the junction sequence differs from germline, possibly due to a read error. V and J are TRBV4-1 and TRBJ2-2; D may be TRBD2 (5 bases). There are 14 residues in the CDR3. Germline V gene lookup returns CDR1 MGHRA and CDR2 YSYEKL. CDR3 bases: TGCGCCAGCAGCCAAAACGGGATCACCGGGGAGCTGTCTTTT. This translates into CASSQNGITGELSF.

The chain has TRBV11-2 and TRBJ2-7, with 10 bases matching TRBD2. This CDR3 spans 15 amino acids. The V gene's germline CDR1 is SGHAT and CDR2 FQNNGV. Losses at the gene ends were 5 bases for V and 2 bases for J; bases not matched to a gene: 6. The CDR3 DNA follows: TGTGCCAGCAGCCCAATAGCGGGGGGTCCCTACGAGCAGTACTTC. Its translation is CASSPIAGGPYEQYF. Filled out from reference TRBV11-2 and TRBJ2-7, the complete variable domain reads EAGVAQSPRYKIIEKRQSVAFWCNPISGHATLYWYQQILGQGPKLLIQFQNNGVVDDSQLPKDRFSAERLKGVDSTLKIQPAKLEDSAVYLCASSPIAGGPYEQYFGPGTRLTVT.

About this clonotype itself: The CDR3 does not close with the conserved phenylalanine or tryptophan, likely indicating a read error. The gene calls are TRBV11-1 and TRBJ2-1; 14 bases line up with TRBD2. This CDR3 spans 17 amino acids. CDR1 is SGHAT, CDR2 FQDESV, per germline (reference sequence). Trimming cost V 4 bases and J 10 bases; bases outside gene matches: 12. The chain's CDR3 is CASSSGLAGGRLDEQFS. DNA for the CDR3: TGTGCCAGCAGCTCAGGACTAGCGGGAGGTCGTCTGGACGAGCAGTTCTCC.

Note on this clonotype: This is likely a read error, given that the CDR3 carries no conserved phenylalanine or tryptophan at its end. CDR3 in DNA: TGCGCCAGTAGCTTGTTGGGGATCCCCGATGGGCAGTTCCTC. Amino acid sequence: CASSLLGIPDGQFL. V is TRBV5-1 and J is TRBJ2-1; D is unclear. Germline loops: CDR1 SGHRS, CDR2 YFSETQ. The CDR3 has 14 residues.

V usage is TRBV6-5 and J usage is TRBJ2-7; 9 positions agree with TRBD1. The CDR3 has 13 amino acids. Germline assignment: CDR1 MNHEY and CDR2 SVGAGI. The trim removed 10 bases at V and 4 bases at J, leaving 8 bases unmatched. The DNA for the CDR3 is TGTGCCAATAGTAAGACAGGGGGATACGAGCAGTACTTC. Translation gives CANSKTGGYEQYF.

As regards this clonotype: Germline and junction disagree at one end, which may indicate a read error. The chain combines TRBV20-1 with TRBJ2-3; no reliable D call. Germline assignment: CDR1 DFQATT and CDR2 SNEGSKA (reference sequence). The CDR3 covers 15 residues. The CDR3 DNA reads as TGCAGTGCTAGAGGGAACGTGGTTAGCACAGATGCGCAGTATTTT. It specifies CSARGNVVSTDAQYF.

This clonotype was picked up one time. The chain is built from TRBV7-3 and TRBJ2-7, with a possible D match to TRBD2 (6 bases). CDR1 and CDR2 from the germline V gene are SGHTA and FQGTGA. Trimming stripped 7 bases from V and 7 bases from J, with 17 bases between. The CDR3 is 13 amino acids. This CDR3 is CASNEAAAGEQYF. Here the CDR3 DNA reads TGTGCCAGCAACGAAGCTGCGGCGGGGGAGCAGTACTTC.

With regard to this clonotype: A junction boundary mismatches the germline segment, possibly from a read error. J is TRBJ2-7 and V is TRBV7-3, with D perhaps TRBD2 (6 bases). CDR1 is SGHTA and CDR2 is FQGTGA in the germline V gene. The CDR3 runs 17 residues. The CDR3 reads CASGLALGTFLSYEQYF. CDR3 DNA sequence: TGTGCCAGCGGCTTAGCGCTTGGGACTTTTCTCTCCTACGAGCAGTACTTC.

The genes are TRBV11-1 and TRBJ2-5; maybe TRBD2 (5 bases). Germline V lookup: CDR1 SGHAT, CDR2 FQDESV (reference sequence). CDR3 length equals 19 residues. V lost 5 bases and J 1 base, leaving 26 bases between the germline ends. Here the CDR3 reads CASSPPPEVGKVFQETQYF. For the CDR3, the DNA is TGTGCCAGCAGCCCGCCCCCGGAGGTTGGGAAGGTCTTCCAAGAGACCCAGTACTTC.

Note on this clonotype: At one of its ends the junction is not consistent with the germline gene, which may arise from a read error. DNA for the CDR3: TGTGCCAGCAACTTGTACGGGGTTTGGGCTGAAAGCACGGATACGCAGTATTTT. Translating gives CASNLYGVWAESTDTQYF. J is TRBJ2-3 and V is TRBV5-6; possible D gene TRBD2, 5 bases. The CDR3 runs 18 residues. The V gene's germline CDR1 is SGHDT and CDR2 YYEEEE.

This clonotype was recorded only once. Compared with germline, one end of the junction differs, possibly owing to a read error. CDR3 protein: CAGSQGVVVEQYF. CDR3 nucleotide sequence: TGTGCCGGCAGCCAAGGAGTAGTGGTAGAGCAGTACTTC. The gene calls are TRBV11-2 and TRBJ2-7; no firm D call. The germline CDR1 and CDR2 sequences are SGHAT and FQNNGV. The CDR3 loop spans 13 amino acids.

Note on this clonotype: Since the CDR3 does not end with the conserved phenylalanine or tryptophan, this likely comes from a read error. The chain links TRBV11-2 to TRBJ1-4; maybe TRBD1 (5 bases). This CDR3 is built from 14 residues. The germline V gene has CDR1 SGHAT and CDR2 FQNNGV. Written as DNA, the CDR3 is TGTGTCAGCAGCTTCCAGGGAGGGATTGAAAAACTGTTTCTT. This encodes CVSSFQGGIEKLFL.

The rearrangement joins TRBV7-3 to TRBJ1-1; 7 nucleotides agree with TRBD1. The CDR3 loop spans 16 amino acids. V trimming: 0 bases; J trimming: 4 bases; junction bases outside the gene matches: 8. CDR1 and CDR2 (germline): SGHTA, FQGTGA. The CDR3 nucleotides read TGTGCCAGCAGCTTAACGGGGAGGGGGCCGGGCACTGAAGCTTTCTTT. Its protein is CASSLTGRGPGTEAFF.

The sample holds a few counts of this clonotype. This rearrangement joins TRBV28 to TRBJ2-4; D gene uncertain. This CDR3 has 14 amino acids. The ends were cut back, 3 bases at V and 6 bases at J, with 12 bases in the middle. Per the germline V gene, CDR1 is MDHEN and CDR2 is SYDVKM. The CDR3 region has the DNA TGTGCCAGCAGTTTCCCCGGGCCCTTAAACATTCAGTACTTC. Amino acid sequence: CASSFPGPLNIQYF.

This clonotype has ten or more counts. The gene calls are TRBV2 and TRBJ2-2; tentatively, D is TRBD1 (5 bases). The germline V gene encodes CDR1 SNHLY and CDR2 FYNNEI. V shed 0 bases and J shed 4 bases, with 15 bases lying between them. The CDR3 runs to 17 residues. The CDR3 DNA follows: TGTGCCAGCAGTGAAGCAGGGGTCCGATCTGGCACCGGGGAGCTGTTTTTT. Protein product: CASSEAGVRSGTGELFF.

This clonotype was observed a few times. The chain couples TRBV9 to TRBJ2-1, with 7 bases lining up with TRBD2. Germline V gene sequence: CDR1 SGDLS, CDR2 YYNGEE. Trimming took 4 bases from V and 5 from J; bases not matched to a gene: 12. This CDR3 has 16 amino acids. This chain's CDR3 is CASSPLRLAGNNEQFF. CDR3 bases: TGTGCCAGCAGCCCACTACGACTAGCCGGGAACAATGAGCAGTTCTTC.

This chain joins TRBV7-3 and TRBJ2-5; 7 positions match TRBD1. J gave up 1 base and V 5 bases, and 10 bases lay outside the gene matches. The CDR3 covers 16 residues. Germline loops: CDR1 SGHTA, CDR2 FQGTGA. CDR3 in DNA: TGTGCCAGCAGCCCCCGGGGCCGGGACAGCCAAGAGACCCAGTACTTC. Its protein product is CASSPRGRDSQETQYF.

The chain employs TRBV6-1 and TRBJ2-1; D gene ambiguous. Trimming removed 1 base at V and 9 bases at J, with 10 bases between. Germline loops: CDR1 MNHNS, CDR2 SASEGT. This CDR3 comprises 13 residues. The CDR3 spells CASSEVLRIEQFF. The CDR3 DNA is TGTGCCAGCAGTGAAGTGCTCCGCATTGAGCAGTTCTTC.

In this sample, this clonotype turned up once. A much larger clone lies one base from this, so it may be a read error. The chain recombines TRBV7-9 with TRBJ2-5; D not certain. Trimming left V 2 bases short and J 3 bases short, with 10 bases between. There are 14 residues in the CDR3. The V gene's germline CDR1 is SEHNR and CDR2 FQNEAQ (reference sequence). The CDR3 reads CASSLSRFEETQYF. The CDR3 coding sequence is TGTGCCAGCAGCTTATCTCGTTTTGAAGAGACCCAGTACTTC. The complete variable domain, with remaining parts taken from reference TRBV7-9 and TRBJ2-5, reads DTGVSQNPRHKITKRGQNVTFRCDPISEHNRLYWYRQTLGQGPEFLTYFQNEAQLEKSRLLSDRFSAERPKGSFSTLEIQRTEQGDSAMYLCASSLSRFEETQYFGPGTRLLVL.

This clonotype appeared many times. The chain joins TRBV4-1 to TRBJ1-4; no reliable D call. Germline V gene sequence: CDR1 MGHRA, CDR2 YSYEKL. V lost 3 bases and J 5 bases, leaving 13 bases between the germline ends. The CDR3 runs 15 residues. The CDR3 here is CASSQAETVNEKLFF. CDR3 bases: TGCGCCAGCAGCCAGGCGGAGACGGTGAATGAAAAACTGTTTTTT.

A note on this clonotype: An end of the junction does not agree with germline; a read error may underlie this. The J gene is TRBJ2-6, the V gene TRBV7-9; weak D call: TRBD2 (5 bases). This CDR3 spans 15 amino acids. From germline, CDR1 is SEHNR and CDR2 FQNEAQ (reference sequence). The CDR3 coding sequence is TGCGCCAGCACCGGGGAAGACTCTAGGGCCAACGTCCTGACTTTC. Its protein is CASTGEDSRANVLTF.

Note on this clonotype: Relative to the germline gene, one junction end is altered; a read error may explain this. The rearrangement uses TRBV10-3 and TRBJ2-3; D possibly corresponds to TRBD2 (8 bases). The CDR3 length is 14 residues. CDR1 is ENHRY and CDR2 is SYGVKD in the germline V gene. Here the CDR3 reads CTITGGGGPDTQYF. The CDR3, as DNA: TGTACCATCACGGGAGGGGGCGGCCCAGATACGCAATATTTT.

With regard to this clonotype: Because it lacks the conserved phenylalanine or tryptophan at the end, this CDR3 is likely a read error. This chain links TRBV4-2 with TRBJ2-1, with 7 bases fitting TRBD1. The CDR3 loop spans 13 amino acids. V gave up 6 bases and J gave up 9 bases; unmatched junction bases: 8. CDR1 and CDR2 (germline): LGHNA, YNFKEQ. CDR3 in amino acids: CASRQGRDSEQFV. The CDR3 DNA is TGTGCCAGCAGGCAGGGTCGGGACAGTGAGCAGTTCGTC.

This clonotype was picked up a small number of times. V and J are TRBV28 and TRBJ2-1; D unclear. The CDR3 covers 11 residues. Germline V lookup: CDR1 MDHEN, CDR2 SYDVKM. Deletions cut 7 bases from V and 9 bases from J, with 10 bases between. As DNA, the CDR3 is TGTGCCAGCACCCATGTCAGTGAGCAGTTCTTC. This encodes CASTHVSEQFF.

For this clonotype: A read error may explain this, as a much larger clone is one base away. The chain links TRBV6-4 to TRBJ2-1, with D perhaps matching TRBD2 (6 bases). This CDR3 comprises 13 residues. The ends were cut back, 4 bases at V and 8 bases at J, with 12 bases in the middle. Germline values: CDR1 MRHNA, CDR2 SNTAGT. Here the CDR3 reads CASSVSGTYEQFF. The CDR3 DNA is TGTGCCAGCAGTGTTAGCGGTACATATGAGCAGTTCTTC.

J is TRBJ1-2 and V is TRBV5-5; 9 bases line up with TRBD1. J gave up 6 bases and V 4 bases, and 7 bases lay outside the gene matches. CDR3 length: 14 residues. Germline CDR1 SGHKS, CDR2 YYEKEE (reference sequence). The CDR3 bases are TGTGCCAGCAGCCTCTGGGACAGGGCCGATGGCTACACCTTC. The encoded protein is CASSLWDRADGYTF.